One sample yielded the 23 T cell receptor beta chains listed below, sequenced in a study of shared clonotypes between healthy human individuals. TCRdb's table, derived via immunoSEQ multiplex PCR, lists solely in-frame clones and lacks some. The table includes approximately 720,000 clones, approximately 75% detected once. The sequencing sample was made of memory CD4+ T cells sorted from blood. Subset meaning: CD45RA-negative fraction. These receptors were collected from a woman aged 30 to 39 in good health.

The genes are TRBV2 and TRBJ2-2; 7 bases map to TRBD1. The germline V gene has CDR1 SNHLY and CDR2 FYNNEI. The CDR3 runs 15 residues. The V gene end was trimmed by 5 bases and the J gene end by 3 bases; junction bases not matched to a gene: 6. The CDR3 here is CASSRQGSDTGELFF. DNA of the CDR3: TGTGCCAGCAGTAGACAGGGAAGCGACACCGGGGAGCTGTTTTTT.

This clone has more than one count but fewer than ten. V usage is TRBV7-3 and J usage is TRBJ1-2; maybe TRBD1 (6 bases). V was clipped by 5 bases and J by 8 bases, with 15 bases between them. This CDR3 spans 13 amino acids. Germline V gene sequence: CDR1 SGHTA, CDR2 FQGTGA. CDR3 nucleotide sequence: TGTGCCAGCAGCCCAGGGACAATACGAGGCTACACCTTC. Its protein is CASSPGTIRGYTF.

A remark on this clone: At the DNA level, this CDR3 is encoded by other sequences in the same sample as well. The V and J genes are TRBV7-2 and TRBJ2-1; weak D call: TRBD1 (6 bases). The CDR3 has 13 residues. Looked up from germline, CDR1 is SGHTA and CDR2 is FQGNSA. V gave up 2 bases and J gave up 5 bases, with 7 bases separating them. CDR3 amino acids: CASSLRTDNEQFF. In DNA form, the CDR3 reads TGTGCCAGCAGCTTACGGACAGACAATGAGCAGTTCTTC.

The J gene is TRBJ2-1, the V gene TRBV21-1; the table names TRBD2, a call not compared with the DNA. TRBV21-1 counts as a pseudogene. This CDR3 is built from 15 residues. CDR3 protein: CASKVRWEVYNEQFF. CDR3 coding DNA: TGTGCCAGCAAAGTCCGGTGGGAGGTCTACAATGAGCAGTTCTTC.

The rearrangement joins TRBV5-6 to TRBJ1-2; D not certain. Trimming stripped 3 bases from V and 4 bases from J, with 7 bases between. This CDR3 spans 12 amino acids. Germline V lookup: CDR1 SGHDT, CDR2 YYEEEE. CDR3 nucleotide sequence: TGTGCCAGCAGCTCCTACGGCTATGGCTACACCTTC. Amino acid sequence: CASSSYGYGYTF. Using reference TRBV5-6 and TRBJ1-2 for the parts outside the CDR3, the full variable domain is DAGVTQSPTHLIKTRGQQVTLRCSPKSGHDTVSWYQQALGQGPQFIFQYYEEEERQRGNFPDRFSGHQFPNYSSELNVNALLLGDSALYLCASSSYGYGYTFGSGTRLTVV.

The V call is TRBV7-6, the J call TRBJ1-5; D gene uncertain. Germline-derived CDR1 and CDR2 are SGHVS and FNYEAQ. The CDR3 totals 13 residues. V lost 5 bases and J lost 3, with 8 bases in between. The CDR3 DNA reads as TGTGCCAGCAGCATGAGGTTCAATCAGCCCCAGCATTTT. Protein sequence: CASSMRFNQPQHF.

In its sample, this clone was seen many times. V usage is TRBV29-1 and J usage is TRBJ2-5, with TRBD2 matching 12 bases. J gave up 1 base and V 6 bases, and 6 bases lay outside the gene matches. The CDR3 is 15 residues long. CDR1 SQVTM and CDR2 ANQGSEA come from the germline V gene. Here the CDR3 DNA reads TGCAGCGTCCCTGGACTAGCGGGGATCCAAGAGACCCAGTACTTC. This codes for CSVPGLAGIQETQYF.

The chain carries TRBV5-1 and TRBJ2-5; TRBD2 matches at 8 bases. Germline V CDR1 and CDR2: SGHRS, YFSETQ. Losses at the gene ends were 0 bases for V and 5 bases for J; bases not matched to a gene: 9. This CDR3 spans 16 amino acids. The CDR3 sequence is CASSLGGPTGGETQYF. CDR3 coding DNA: TGCGCCAGCAGCTTGGGGGGACCCACGGGAGGGGAGACCCAGTACTTC.

The genes are TRBV2 and TRBJ2-7; D call uncertain. V was cut by 2 bases and J by 4 bases, with 6 bases left in between. The CDR3 contains 12 residues. Germline V gives CDR1 SNHLY, CDR2 FYNNEI. The DNA for the CDR3 is TGTGCCAGCAGTGAAATTCCGTACGAGCAGTACTTC. Encoded protein: CASSEIPYEQYF.

The chain recombines TRBV19 with TRBJ2-4; 9 bases fit TRBD1. CDR1 and CDR2 (germline): LNHDA, SQIVND (reference sequence). V lost 4 bases to trimming and J lost 6 bases; unmatched junction nucleotides: 4. The CDR3 runs 14 residues. CDR3 nucleotides: TGTGCCAGTAGTACCGACAGGGGGGTAAACATTCAGTACTTC. Its protein product is CASSTDRGVNIQYF.

The chain uses TRBV28 and TRBJ2-5; D gene unclear. Germline V gene lookup returns CDR1 MDHEN and CDR2 SYDVKM. V was clipped by 3 bases and J by 2 bases, with 10 bases between them. There are 14 residues in the CDR3. This CDR3 is CASSFFQPQETQYF. The DNA for the CDR3 is TGTGCCAGCAGTTTCTTCCAGCCACAAGAGACCCAGTACTTC.

This chain's CDR3 is CASSLGEGNIQYF. CDR3 sequence (DNA): TGTGCCAGCAGCTTAGGCGAAGGAAACATTCAGTACTTC. V is TRBV5-6 and J is TRBJ2-4; no firm D call. Germline V gives CDR1 SGHDT, CDR2 YYEEEE. This CDR3 is 13 amino acids long. V was clipped by 2 bases and J by 6 bases, with 9 bases between them.

The V call is TRBV4-1, the J call TRBJ2-5; TRBD1 agrees at 7 bases. The assigned J gene may be wrong: the sequence end matches TRBJ2-7 better. Per germline, CDR1 MGHRA and CDR2 YSYEKL. The length of the CDR3 is 13 residues. CDR3 in amino acids: CASSGQVTYEQYF. CDR3 sequence (DNA): TGCGCCAGCAGCGGACAGGTAACCTACGAGCAGTACTTC.

The chain joins TRBV10-2 to TRBJ1-1; D unresolved. This CDR3 is built from 14 residues. V lost 6 bases and J lost 1, with 12 bases in between. CDR1 and CDR2 (germline): WSHSY, SAAADI. CDR3: CASRVPTGNTEAFF. CDR3 sequence (DNA): TGCGCCAGCAGAGTACCGACGGGGAACACTGAAGCTTTCTTT.

Details on this clone: Other DNA sequences in the same sample also yield this CDR3. This chain connects TRBV2 to TRBJ2-7, with a tentative D call TRBD2 (5 bases). CDR1 is SNHLY and CDR2 is FYNNEI in the germline V gene. The V gene lost 6 bases and the J gene lost 0 bases, with 12 bases spanning the gap. The CDR3 has 14 residues. The chain's CDR3 is CASRSGVLSYEQYF. For the CDR3, the DNA is TGTGCCAGCAGGTCCGGGGTCCTCTCCTACGAGCAGTACTTC.

V gene TRBV2 combines with J gene TRBJ2-7; possible D gene TRBD1, 5 bases. This CDR3 has 12 amino acids. The V gene lost 10 bases and the J gene lost 2 bases, with 12 bases spanning the gap. In germline, CDR1 is SNHLY, CDR2 FYNNEI. In nucleotides, the CDR3 is TGTGCCACCGGACAAATTACCTACGAGCAGTACTTC. Translated: CATGQITYEQYF.

V usage is TRBV6-5 and J usage is TRBJ1-2; D possibly corresponds to TRBD1 (6 bases). The length of the CDR3 is 15 residues. The V gene lost 2 bases and the J gene lost 5 bases, with 15 bases spanning the gap. Germline CDR1 MNHEY, CDR2 SVGAGI. CDR3 amino acids: CASSYGNRVGYGYTF. The CDR3 nucleotides are TGTGCCAGCAGTTACGGAAACAGGGTCGGGTATGGCTACACCTTC.

The chain combines TRBV2 with TRBJ2-5; D call uncertain. Germline assignment: CDR1 SNHLY and CDR2 FYNNEI. The CDR3 is 11 amino acids. Deletions cut 2 bases from V and 5 bases from J, with 3 bases between. The CDR3 sequence: CASSEQETQYF. In nucleotides, the CDR3 is TGTGCCAGCAGTGAACAGGAGACCCAGTACTTC.

This clone was detected many times. The V gene is TRBV11-2, the J gene TRBJ2-7, with D uncertain. From germline, CDR1 is SGHAT and CDR2 FQNNGV. V lost 1 base to trimming and J lost 9 bases, with 22 bases between them. This CDR3 is 16 amino acids long. The CDR3 DNA follows: TGTGCCAGCAGCTTAGGTGGGCAACAGAAAACTCTCGGGCAGTACTTC. Translating gives CASSLGGQQKTLGQYF.

The chain uses TRBV28 and TRBJ1-1; a weak D match, TRBD1 (5 bases). Trimming took off 6 bases at V and 11 bases at J, with 22 bases between the two ends. This CDR3 is built from 14 residues. The germline V gene encodes CDR1 MDHEN and CDR2 SYDVKM. CDR3 loop: CASSRSAWGGWAFF. As DNA, the CDR3 is TGTGCCAGCAGCCGTTCCGCCTGGGGGGGATGGGCTTTCTTT. Full variable domain (remainder filled in from reference TRBV28 and TRBJ1-1): DVKVTQSSRYLVKRTGEKVFLECVQDMDHENMFWYRQDPGLGLRLIYFSYDVKMKEKGDIPEGYSVSREKKERFSLILESASTNQTSMYLCASSRSAWGGWAFFGQGTRLTVV.

The chain combines TRBV10-3 with TRBJ2-3; D unresolved. Trimming left V 4 bases short and J 4 bases short, with 3 bases between. The CDR3 runs 11 residues. Germline CDR1 reads ENHRY; CDR2 reads SYGVKD. CDR3 amino acids: CAISGSDTQYF. CDR3 sequence (DNA): TGTGCCATCAGTGGTTCAGATACGCAGTATTTT.

DNA for the CDR3: TGTGCCAGCAGCGTGATCGGAGTGGCGGGGACTGAGCAGTTCTTC. It encodes CASSVIGVAGTEQFF. The chain combines TRBV9 with TRBJ2-1; possible D gene TRBD2, 6 bases. The V gene's germline CDR1 is SGDLS and CDR2 YYNGEE. V was trimmed by 2 bases and J by 9 bases, leaving 18 bases between them. The CDR3 runs to 15 residues. The entire variable domain, with the rest obtained from reference TRBV9 and TRBJ2-1, is as follows: DSGVTQTPKHLITATGQRVTLRCSPRSGDLSVYWYQQSLDQGLQFLIQYYNGEERAKGNILERFSAQQFPDLHSELNLSSLELGDSALYFCASSVIGVAGTEQFFGPGTRLTVL.

The chain combines TRBV7-9 with TRBJ2-1; TRBD1 matches 10 bases. Germline lookup yields CDR1 SEHNR and CDR2 FQNEAQ (reference sequence). V dropped 4 bases and J dropped 6; count of bases not matched to a gene: 3. The CDR3 length is 14 residues. DNA of the CDR3: TGTGCCAGCAGCTCCCGGGACAGGGGCAATGAGCAGTTCTTC. Amino acids: CASSSRDRGNEQFF.